Given below is one T cell receptor (beta chain) in context. This sample is part of a study of blood T cell repertoires in COVID-19. The table came from immunoSEQ multiplex PCR; TCRdb's copy has only in-frame clones and leaves some out. The repertoire holds approximately 260,000 clones, around 83% seen once, with 6.6% in the top ten. The CDR3 has 12 amino acids. Germline V CDR1 and CDR2: KGHDR, SFDVKD. The V gene lost 5 bases and the J gene lost 3 bases, with 6 bases spanning the gap. The source material was PBMCs or T cells enriched from blood (not recorded which). The chain is built from TRBV24-1 and TRBJ1-1; D is unresolved. The receptor was derived from a woman between 45 and 65 years old who had been exposed to COVID-19. The CDR3 DNA sequence: TGTGCCACCAGTGGGGCAGACACTGAAGCTTTCTTT. This codes for CATSGADTEAFF.